These T cell receptor beta chains were read from a single sample in a study of cytomegalovirus exposure and HLA in healthy donors. TCRdb's table, derived via immunoSEQ multiplex PCR, lists solely in-frame clones and lacks some. The data contain 150,000 or so clones, about 73% of them singletons. Sequencing input: PBMCs. The receptors were gathered from a woman between 55 and 75 years old in good health and CMV-seropositive. The CDR3 runs from the conserved cysteine through the conserved F or W.

CDR3aa: CASSLGLAGHYNEQFF
j_gene: TRBJ2-1
v_gene: TRBV5-4

CDR3aa: CASSVGTVANYGYTF
j_gene: TRBJ1-2
v_gene: TRBV9

CDR3aa: CASSLGPSSVFNEQFF
j_gene: TRBJ2-1
v_gene: TRBV5-1

CDR3aa: CASSRVRGRVGGSTEAFF
j_gene: TRBJ1-1
v_gene: TRBV13

CDR3aa: CAIRSGQGTYEQYF
j_gene: TRBJ2-7
v_gene: TRBV10-3

CDR3aa: CASSTGVGEETQYF
j_gene: TRBJ2-5
v_gene: TRBV9

CDR3aa: CSALTGDTQYF
j_gene: TRBJ2-3
v_gene: TRBV20-1

CDR3aa: CASFLQGGGTQYF
j_gene: TRBJ2-5
v_gene: TRBV12-5

CDR3aa: CASTQGGGYGYTF
j_gene: TRBJ1-2
v_gene: TRBV6-6

CDR3aa: CASSQGYNEQFF
j_gene: TRBJ2-1
v_gene: TRBV19

CDR3aa: CASGEVSAGELFF
j_gene: TRBJ2-2
v_gene: TRBV10-2

CDR3aa: CASSYSTGGSTDTQYF
j_gene: TRBJ2-3
v_gene: TRBV6-5

CDR3aa: CAGGNRANQPQHF
j_gene: TRBJ1-5
v_gene: TRBV6-5

CDR3aa: CATSRDGTVNTEAFF
j_gene: TRBJ1-1
v_gene: TRBV15

CDR3aa: CASSLIASSGNTIYF
j_gene: TRBJ1-3
v_gene: TRBV28

CDR3aa: CASRIKESMNTEAFF
j_gene: TRBJ1-1
v_gene: TRBV5-1

CDR3aa: CASSPGTGFEKLFF
j_gene: TRBJ1-4
v_gene: TRBV28

CDR3aa: CASSQEVQGVGTGELFF
j_gene: TRBJ2-2
v_gene: TRBV4-1

CDR3aa: CASSSGHPNTEAFF
j_gene: TRBJ1-1
v_gene: TRBV7-3

CDR3aa: CASSQDQISSGAQETQYF
j_gene: TRBJ2-5
v_gene: TRBV4-1

CDR3aa: CASSLELFGGAAQETQYF
j_gene: TRBJ2-5
v_gene: TRBV7-2

CDR3aa: CASSKQGYGGANVLTF
j_gene: TRBJ2-6
v_gene: TRBV2

CDR3aa: CASSLEPLSSYNEQFF
j_gene: TRBJ2-1
v_gene: TRBV5-1

CDR3aa: CASREPLSTEAFF
j_gene: TRBJ1-1
v_gene: TRBV7-9

CDR3aa: CASSQRDRDEKLFF
j_gene: TRBJ1-4
v_gene: TRBV4-1

CDR3aa: CASSLRQDNQPQHF
j_gene: TRBJ1-5
v_gene: TRBV28